This T cell receptor (beta chain) derives from a study of Ad26.COV2.S vaccination and SARS-CoV-2 variants. Across the study: Each vaccinee took Ad26.COV2.S intramuscularly, once or twice 56 days apart. Notes on the study in general: The breadth of spike-specific CD8+ and CD4+ T cell responses after vaccination was reportedly substantial. Relative to placebo recipients, vaccine recipients exhibited elevated spike-specific TCR breadth.

CDR1 and CDR2 (germline): MDHEN, SYDVKM. CDR3 length equals 14 residues. The V and J ends lost 8 bases and 2 bases respectively, with 15 bases between them. About this clone itself: Its cognate antigen is unknown.

The treatment here: over 15 received Ad26.COV2.S at low or high dose, single or two shots; 5 received placebo; per-sample allocation not given. Sampling was done on day 63 after the first vaccine or placebo injection. Vaccine was an Ad26 vector expressing Wuhan-strain SARS-CoV-2 spike. Repertoires were generated with immunoSEQ multiplex PCR, while TCRdb's copy carries only in-frame clones and drops some. Of about 400,000 clones listed, around nine tenths are singletons. The J gene is TRBJ2-5, the V gene TRBV28, with D perhaps TRBD1 or TRBD2 (7 bases each). The sample was peripheral blood, taken in a trial of Ad26.COV2.S vaccine versus placebo. This clonotype was sampled from a person aged 18-60 years who received the Ad26.COV2.S COVID-19 vaccine or a placebo. CDR3 coding DNA: TGTGCCAGCTCAGGGGGGGATGGGCAAGAGACCCAGTACTTC. This gives the protein CASSGGDGQETQYF.